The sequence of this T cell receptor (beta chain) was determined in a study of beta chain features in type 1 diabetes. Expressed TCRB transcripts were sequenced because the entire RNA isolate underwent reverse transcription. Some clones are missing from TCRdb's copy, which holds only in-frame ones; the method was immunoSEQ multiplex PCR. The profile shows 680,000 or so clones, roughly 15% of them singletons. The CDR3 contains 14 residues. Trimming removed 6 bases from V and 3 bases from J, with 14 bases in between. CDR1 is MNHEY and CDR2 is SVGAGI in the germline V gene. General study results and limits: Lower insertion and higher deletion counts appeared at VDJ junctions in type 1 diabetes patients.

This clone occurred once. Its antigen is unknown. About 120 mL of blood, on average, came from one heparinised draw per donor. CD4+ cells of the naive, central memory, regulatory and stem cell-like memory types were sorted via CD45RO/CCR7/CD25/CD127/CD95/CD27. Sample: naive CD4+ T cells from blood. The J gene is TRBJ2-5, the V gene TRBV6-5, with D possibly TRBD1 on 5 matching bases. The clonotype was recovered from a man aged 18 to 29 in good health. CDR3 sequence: CASSQPDKEETQYF. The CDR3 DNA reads TGTGCCAGCAGCCAGCCGGACAAGGAAGAGACCCAGTACTTC.